The text below deals with one TCR beta chain. Ten or more counts support this clonotype. Its binding antigen is unknown. Base quality data are lacking; no much larger clone is found one base away. These data originate in a study of T-cell reconstitution after alpha-beta-depleted transplantation in children listed by TCRdb under 2016. Context from the whole study: T-cell immune reconstitution after TCRalphabeta/CD19-depleted allogeneic hematopoietic cell transplantation in children was quantitatively tracked in the study by means of TCR repertoire profiling. Broader findings and caveats from the paper: Over the following months the frequencies of hyperexpanded clones went down, and after one year T-cell counts and TCRbeta diversity were mostly credited to newly produced T cells. In some patients, high TCRbeta diversity at day 60 was attributed to recipient T cells and intrathymic progenitors that had survived conditioning. The apparently early recovery of alphabetaT-cell counts about two months after transplant reportedly depended on only several hundred rapidly expanded clones that came from non-depleted graft cells.

The CDR3 starts with the cysteine, ends with the phenylalanine, and has 13 residues. Just CDR3 DNA is preserved here, 39 bases in frame from base 1. Deletion took 2 bases off V and 9 bases off J, with a span of 10 bases between the germline ends. CDR1 and CDR2 were assigned from the germline V gene as MNHEY and SVGAGI. Library preparation employed PCR. The sequencer was an Illumina HiSeq 2500. Molecular barcoding was employed in the preparation of TCR libraries, with unique molecular identifiers being used to normalize TCRbeta repertoire quantification. In TCRdb, the public reads were trimmed at Q25 with fastp and aligned with MiXCR, with productive beta chains retained. Rows merge per CDR3 protein into single entries with the most common DNA and genes. This sample lists 450,000 to 550,000 distinct CDR3 sequences; more than 9.5% were detected once. About 15% of the sample goes to the ten largest clones.

The sample's treatment or condition label, in plain terms: allogeneic hematopoietic cell transplantation with graft depleted of TCRalphabeta T cells and CD19 B cells. Transplant recipients were children who received TCRalphabeta/CD19-depleted allogeneic hematopoietic cell grafts. The sequenced sample was PBMCs, mostly from graft donor cells, obtained 180 days after TCRalphabeta/CD19-depleted stem cell transplant. This chain is built from TRBV6-5 and TRBJ2-2; the D gene identity is not certain. The TCR sequence derives from a female patient between 2 and 10 years old who had a stem cell transplant for aplastic anemia, so the T cells may come from the graft donor. The sequenced DNA: TGTGCCAGCAGTTACAATACCGCGCGGGAGCTGTTTTTT. Translated, it reads CASSYNTARELFF.